This entry lists 5 T cell receptor beta chains sequenced from one sample in a study of T cells after yellow fever vaccination (dated by TCRdb to 2018 to 2020). Libraries were prepared through 5' RACE. Sequencing was performed on an Illumina HiSeq 2500. The public reads were run again by TCRdb, first through fastp at Q25 and then through MiXCR, and only productive beta chains were kept. Identical CDR3 protein sequences are pooled into one entry, listed with their most common genes and DNA. Within this sample are a few hundred thousand distinct CDR3 sequences, with about 6% of them counted one time only. The top ten clonotypes cover over 14% of the sample. The treatment or condition label for this specimen denotes: live attenuated yellow fever vaccine strain. This sample comprised PBMCs, obtained 5 days after the yellow fever booster vaccination. These receptors were collected from a man between 25 and 39 years old who received the YFV17D yellow fever vaccine.

This clonotype was counted at least ten times. The J gene is TRBJ2-3, the V gene TRBV5-1; tentative D call: TRBD2 (6 bases). Deletions cut 5 bases from V and 6 bases from J, with 13 bases between. The CDR3 has 13 residues. Germline CDR1 and CDR2: SGHRS and YFSETQ. CDR3: CASRDGEVDTQYF. The CDR3 nucleotides read TGCGCCAGCAGAGACGGGGAGGTGGATACGCAGTATTTT.

In its sample, this clonotype was seen many times. This chain joins TRBV27 and TRBJ2-7; 7 nucleotides align to TRBD2. This CDR3 comprises 15 residues. With 0 bases clipped from V and 4 bases from J, the junction kept 6 bases outside the gene matches. Germline V gene lookup returns CDR1 MNHEY and CDR2 SMNVEV (reference sequence). CDR3 bases: TGTGCCAGCAGTTTATCGATCGGGGGGATATACGAGCAGTACTTC. Encoded protein: CASSLSIGGIYEQYF.

There are many counts of this clonotype. This chain uses TRBV27 with TRBJ2-7, with D perhaps matching TRBD1 or TRBD2 (5 bases each). Germline CDR1 is MNHEY and CDR2 is SMNVEV (reference sequence). Trimming stripped 5 bases from V and 2 bases from J, with 10 bases between. The CDR3 has 13 amino acids. The CDR3 region has the DNA TGTGCCAGCAGTCGGGACCAAACCTACGAGCAGTACTTC. Translation gives CASSRDQTYEQYF.

The rearrangement uses TRBV3-1 and TRBJ2-1; tentatively, D is TRBD2 (6 bases). Per germline, CDR1 LGHDT and CDR2 YNNKEL (reference sequence). V lost 4 bases, J lost 2 bases, and 21 bases lay in between. There are 18 residues in the CDR3. The CDR3 nucleotides read TGTGCCAGCAGCCCGGCTAGCGTCACTTGGAGGGCCTACAATGAGCAGTTCTTC. It codes for CASSPASVTWRAYNEQFF.

This clonotype has a handful of counts. CDR3 nucleotide sequence: TGTGCCAGCAGCCTCCCACAGGGGCTAGATGAGCAGTTCTTC. It codes for CASSLPQGLDEQFF. The chain couples TRBV7-2 to TRBJ2-1; 7 bases match TRBD1. Germline CDR1 and CDR2: SGHTA and FQGNSA. This CDR3 contains 14 residues. The junction had 9 bases not matched to a gene; V was cut back by 5 bases and J by 8 bases.